Shown below are 5 T cell receptor beta chains from a single sample sequenced in a study of molecular identifiers for immune sequencing clone quantification. TCRdb fed the PCR reads into MiXCR, producing one record per CDR3 protein. The table shows hundreds of thousands of distinct CDR3 sequences, with over 25% occurring only once. Sample: naive CD8+ T cells from blood, with Jurkat cell RNA spiked in. Subset indicated: FACS-sorted CD8+CD4-CCR7+CD45RA+ naive T cells. These TCRs come from a human donor in good health. Some libraries in this study had Jurkat cell RNA spiked in.

Points on this clonotype: The CDR3 end shows no conserved phenylalanine or tryptophan, and so a read error is likely. The chain couples TRBV7-8 to TRBJ2-1; D is perhaps TRBD1 or TRBD2 (5 bases each). The CDR3 has 12 residues. CDR1 and CDR2 from the germline V gene are SGHVS and FQNEAQ. V was shortened by 2 bases and J by 12 bases, with 11 bases between the two germline ends. In DNA, the CDR3 is TGTGCCAGCAGCTTATGGGACGGTGGGCAGTTCTCC. Amino acid sequence: CASSLWDGGQFS.

J is TRBJ2-7 and V is TRBV9; D is uncertain. Germline V CDR1 and CDR2: SGDLS, YYNGEE. V dropped 4 bases and J dropped 1 base, with 12 bases sitting between them. This CDR3 region has 14 residues. This chain's CDR3 is CASSSGFTSYEQYF. As DNA, the CDR3 is TGTGCCAGCAGCTCGGGTTTCACATCCTACGAGCAGTACTTC. The complete variable domain, with remaining parts taken from reference TRBV9 and TRBJ2-7, reads DSGVTQTPKHLITATGQRVTLRCSPRSGDLSVYWYQQSLDQGLQFLIQYYNGEERAKGNILERFSAQQFPDLHSELNLSSLELGDSALYFCASSSGFTSYEQYFGPGTRLTVT.

This chain joins TRBV30 and TRBJ2-7, with a tentative D call TRBD1 (6 bases). The CDR3 sequence is 15 residues long. V was shortened by 4 bases and J by 1 base, with 17 bases between the two germline ends. Germline values: CDR1 GTSNPN, CDR2 SVGIG (reference sequence). CDR3 sequence reads: CAWTPDSNLSYEQYF. The CDR3 DNA follows: TGTGCCTGGACCCCGGACAGTAACCTATCCTACGAGCAGTACTTC.

The sample holds a few counts of this clonotype. The chain's CDR3 is CASSPSGKNEQFF. In nucleotides, the CDR3 is TGTGCCAGCAGTCCCTCAGGGAAGAATGAGCAGTTCTTC. This chain joins TRBV6-5 and TRBJ2-1, with a weak D call TRBD1 (5 bases). Germline V gives CDR1 MNHEY, CDR2 SVGAGI. The CDR3 is 13 amino acids. The germline V and J ends were trimmed by 5 bases and 7 bases, with 12 bases remaining between them.

The chain couples TRBV6-5 to TRBJ2-7; 8 bases match TRBD1. The germline V gene encodes CDR1 MNHEY and CDR2 SVGAGI. The CDR3 totals 12 residues. In DNA form, the CDR3 reads TGTGCAGCAGGGGGCTCCTCCTACGAGCAGTACTTC. Translated: CAAGGSSYEQYF.